A single sample gave rise to the 7 T cell receptor beta chains below, sequenced in a study of OX40 agonist ivuxolimab in advanced cancers. The protocol was immunoSEQ multiplex PCR, while the TCRdb copy is restricted to in-frame clones and leaves out a portion. The sample lists fewer than 90,000 clones, nearly 90% occurring once. The source material was CD4+ or CD8+ T cells sorted from blood, sampled in a trial of the OX40 agonist ivuxolimab. These receptors came from an adult with an advanced solid tumor such as melanoma, head and neck, liver or kidney cancer.

This clone showed up just a few times. V usage is TRBV5-8 and J usage is TRBJ2-1; D call uncertain. CDR3 length: 16 residues. Trimming cost V 4 bases and J 4 bases, with 18 bases left between them. The V gene's germline CDR1 is SGHTS and CDR2 YDEGEE. This chain's CDR3 is CASSRPPGGVYNEQFF. The DNA for the CDR3 is TGTGCCAGCAGCCGTCCCCCGGGTGGGGTGTACAATGAGCAGTTCTTC.

The chain combines TRBV7-2 with TRBJ1-5, with D possibly TRBD1 on 6 matching bases. CDR3 length equals 13 residues. The germline V gene has CDR1 SGHTA and CDR2 FQGNSA. V lost 5 bases to trimming and J lost 8 bases, with 13 bases between them. The CDR3 sequence: CASSQNRVEPQHF. In DNA, the CDR3 is TGTGCCAGCAGCCAGAACAGGGTAGAGCCCCAGCATTTT.

This clone has only one observation. The chain couples TRBV27 to TRBJ2-3; 14 bases are shared with TRBD2. The trim removed 5 bases at V and 5 bases at J, leaving 9 bases unmatched. The length of the CDR3 is 17 residues. Germline V lookup: CDR1 MNHEY, CDR2 SMNVEV (reference sequence). CDR3 amino acids: CASSRLPGLAGVDTQYF. The CDR3 bases are TGTGCCAGCAGTCGACTCCCGGGACTAGCGGGAGTAGATACGCAGTATTTT.

This sequence joins TRBV18 and TRBJ2-1; a possible D gene is TRBD2 (5 bases). The V end was cut by 0 bases, the J end by 7 bases, with 16 bases between. CDR1 and CDR2 (germline): KGHSH, LQKENI. The CDR3 consists of 16 residues. CDR3 in DNA: TGTGCCAGCTCACCACCTACGCTCGGGTCGGGGAATGAGCAGTTCTTC. Translated: CASSPPTLGSGNEQFF.

The gene calls are TRBV6-5 and TRBJ2-7; D is perhaps TRBD2 (6 bases). The CDR3 totals 11 residues. CDR1 is MNHEY, CDR2 SVGAGI, per germline. Trimming took 9 bases from V and 4 from J, leaving 10 bases between them. This CDR3 reads CASREVYEQYF. CDR3 bases: TGTGCCAGTAGGGAGGTGTACGAGCAGTACTTC.

Remarks on this clone: At one of its ends the junction is not consistent with the germline gene, which may arise from a read error. V usage is TRBV19 and J usage is TRBJ1-1, with D hard to call. This CDR3 is built from 11 residues. The germline CDR1 and CDR2 sequences are LNHDA and SQIVND (reference sequence). Here the CDR3 reads CATRSAYSVAF. CDR3 coding DNA: TGTGCCACCCGTTCTGCCTACTCCGTGGCATTT. Together with reference TRBV19 and TRBJ1-1, the CDR3 gives the full variable domain: DGGITQSPKYLFRKEGQNVTLSCEQNLNHDAMYWYRQDPGQGLRLIYYSQIVNDFQKGDIAEGYSVSREKKESFPLTVTSAQKNPTAFYLCATRSAYSVAFGQGTRLTVV.

The rearrangement links TRBV13 to TRBJ2-5, with D uncertain. Germline V gene data show CDR1 as PRHDT and CDR2 as FYEKMQ (reference sequence). V gave up 5 bases and J gave up 3 bases, with 7 bases separating them. The CDR3 runs 12 residues. CDR3 coding DNA: TGTGCCAGCAGCCGCCTAAAAGAGACCCAGTACTTC. Amino acids: CASSRLKETQYF. Full variable domain (missing parts from reference TRBV13 and TRBJ2-5): AAGVIQSPRHLIKEKRETATLKCYPIPRHDTVYWYQQGPGQDPQFLISFYEKMQSDKGSIPDRFSAQQFSDYHSELNMSSLELGDSALYFCASSRLKETQYFGPGTRLLVL.